The 28 T cell receptor beta chains below were found in one sample sequenced in a study of Ad26.COV2.S vaccination and SARS-CoV-2 variants. Here immunoSEQ multiplex PCR was the method, and the copy in TCRdb shows in-frame clones only, minus some. The profile shows about 680,000 clones, around 90% of them singletons. Treatment given: around 19 received Ad26.COV2.S at low or high dose, single or two shots; about 5 received placebo; per-sample allocation not given. Sampling took place 63 days after the first vaccine or placebo injection. The specimen comprised peripheral blood, sampled in a trial of Ad26.COV2.S vaccine versus placebo. The receptor set was obtained from a person between 18 and 60 years old who received the Ad26.COV2.S COVID-19 vaccine or a placebo.

The V gene is TRBV2, the J gene TRBJ1-2, with D possibly matching TRBD1 (5 bases). This CDR3 is built from 13 residues. V shed 10 bases and J shed 4 bases, with 16 bases lying between them. Germline CDR1 SNHLY, CDR2 FYNNEI. CDR3 sequence: CANTGERSYGYTF. The CDR3 bases are TGTGCCAACACAGGAGAGCGGAGCTATGGCTACACCTTC. Variable domain in full (rest from reference TRBV2 and TRBJ1-2): EPEVTQTPSHQVTQMGQEVILRCVPISNHLYFYWYRQILGQKVEFLVSFYNNEISEKSEIFDDQFSVERPDGSNFTLKIRSTKLEDSAMYFCANTGERSYGYTFGSGTRLTVV.

The genes are TRBV19 and TRBJ2-7; D not certain. In germline, CDR1 is LNHDA, CDR2 SQIVND (reference sequence). V was trimmed by 3 bases and J by 2 bases, leaving 14 bases between them. This CDR3 is 15 amino acids long. The CDR3 region has the DNA TGTGCCAGTAGTATCGGCCCAGGACCTACCTACGAGCAGTACTTC. Protein: CASSIGPGPTYEQYF.

This chain joins TRBV6-5 and TRBJ1-5, with D tentatively TRBD1 (5 bases). The CDR3 is made up of 11 amino acids. Germline CDR1 reads MNHEY; CDR2 reads SVGAGI. V gave up 6 bases and J gave up 9 bases, with 9 bases separating them. CDR3 nucleotide sequence: TGTGCCAGCAGGGACACCCGGCCCCAGCATTTT. This gives the protein CASRDTRPQHF.

The chain uses TRBV11-1 and TRBJ2-7, with D tentatively TRBD1 (5 bases). V lost 1 base, J lost 5 bases, and 12 bases lay in between. Germline assignment: CDR1 SGHAT and CDR2 FQDESV (reference sequence). CDR3 length: 14 amino acids. CDR3 loop: CASSLGQGGDEQYF. The CDR3 DNA reads as TGTGCCAGCAGCTTAGGGCAGGGTGGCGACGAGCAGTACTTC.

A few counts support this clone. Within the sample, other DNA sequences also encode this same CDR3. The chain combines TRBV6-5 with TRBJ1-5; possibly TRBD1 for D (6 bases). V lost 6 bases and J 7 bases, leaving 13 bases between the germline ends. The CDR3 totals 13 residues. Germline V lookup: CDR1 MNHEY, CDR2 SVGAGI. The CDR3 region is CASRQGEGQPQHF. The DNA of the CDR3 is TGTGCCAGCAGACAGGGAGAGGGCCAGCCCCAGCATTTT.

For this clone: Other DNA sequences in this specimen translate into the identical CDR3. The chain joins TRBV6-5 to TRBJ2-7; 9 bases agree with TRBD1. CDR3 size: 15 residues. CDR1 and CDR2 from the germline V gene are MNHEY and SVGAGI. V shed 0 bases and J 0 bases; nucleotides not matched to a gene: 0. In nucleotides, the CDR3 is TGTGCCAGCAGTTACTCGACAGGGGGCTCCTACGAGCAGTACTTC. This sequence encodes CASSYSTGGSYEQYF.

The V and J genes are TRBV3-1 (or the pseudogene TRBV3-2) and TRBJ1-4; D ambiguous. The CDR3 runs 15 residues. Trimming left V 4 bases short and J 0 bases short, with 9 bases between. The germline gives CDR1 LGHDT, CDR2 YNNKEL (reference sequence). The DNA of the CDR3 is TGTGCCAGCAGCCGCCAGAGAACAACTAATGAAAAACTGTTTTTT. Translating it yields CASSRQRTTNEKLFF.

In its sample, this clone was seen once. The chain is built from TRBV3-1 (or the pseudogene TRBV3-2) and TRBJ2-7; D not resolved. This CDR3 has 16 residues. Trimming removed 5 bases from V and 0 bases from J, with 17 bases in between. Germline loops: CDR1 LGHDT, CDR2 YNNKEL (reference sequence). The CDR3 DNA reads TGTGCCAGCAGCTCCTACCGACGCGCGCACTCCTACGAGCAGTACTTC. This translates into CASSSYRRAHSYEQYF.

The J gene is TRBJ2-7, the V gene TRBV12-3 or TRBV12-4; 9 bases match TRBD1. V gave up 6 bases and J gave up 0 bases; unmatched junction bases: 0. This CDR3 has 13 residues. This CDR3 reads CASRTGGSYEQYF. The CDR3 DNA follows: TGTGCCAGCAGGACAGGGGGCTCCTACGAGCAGTACTTC.

CDR3 amino acids: CATSDGGRETQYF. In DNA form, the CDR3 reads TGTGCCACCAGTGATGGGGGACGAGAGACCCAGTACTTC. The chain carries TRBV24-1 and TRBJ2-5; D is tentatively TRBD1 or TRBD2 (5 bases each). The CDR3 consists of 13 residues. The V and J ends lost 3 bases and 4 bases respectively, with 8 bases between them. Germline V gene lookup returns CDR1 KGHDR and CDR2 SFDVKD.

This clone is a singleton in its sample. The rearrangement uses TRBV5-8 and TRBJ2-3; tentatively, D is TRBD2 (6 bases). The CDR3 loop spans 15 amino acids. Trimming removed 3 bases from V and 4 bases from J, with 15 bases in between. The germline CDR1 and CDR2 sequences are SGHTS and YDEGEE. The CDR3 nucleotides read TGTGCCAGCAGCTCCCGGGAGATAAGGGCAGATACGCAGTATTTT. This translates into CASSSREIRADTQYF.

Comment on this clone: The same CDR3 is also encoded by other DNA sequences in this sample. The CDR3 loop reads CASTIGGDEQYF. The CDR3 region has the DNA TGTGCCAGCACCATTGGGGGGGACGAGCAGTACTTC. The chain recombines TRBV7-9 with TRBJ2-7; TRBD2 matches 7 bases. The V segment lost 7 bases and the J segment 5 bases; nucleotides outside the gene matches: 5. The CDR3 runs 12 residues. Germline CDR1 SEHNR, CDR2 FQNEAQ (reference sequence). The whole variable domain, remainder taken from reference TRBV7-9 and TRBJ2-7, is DTGVSQNPRHKITKRGQNVTFRCDPISEHNRLYWYRQTLGQGPEFLTYFQNEAQLEKSRLLSDRFSAERPKGSFSTLEIQRTEQGDSAMYLCASTIGGDEQYFGPGTRLTVT.

The V gene is TRBV7-3, the J gene TRBJ2-2; a weak D match, TRBD1 (6 bases). Germline V gives CDR1 SGHTA, CDR2 FQGTGA. V was cut by 5 bases and J by 4 bases, with 17 bases left in between. CDR3 length: 16 residues. CDR3 in amino acids: CASSDTRQGSTGELFF. CDR3 sequence (DNA): TGTGCCAGCAGCGATACCCGCCAGGGGAGCACCGGGGAGCTGTTTTTT.

This clone was observed once. Within the sample, other DNA sequences also encode this same CDR3. This chain uses TRBV11-2 with TRBJ1-1, with unresolved D. The CDR3 extends over 13 amino acids. V was clipped by 3 bases and J by 0 bases, with 5 bases between them. Per the germline V gene, CDR1 is SGHAT and CDR2 is FQNNGV. Here the CDR3 DNA reads TGTGCCAGCAGCTTGGGATTGAACACTGAAGCTTTCTTT. This translates into CASSLGLNTEAFF.

The chain employs TRBV6-1 and TRBJ1-2, with D possibly being TRBD1 (6 bases). V was trimmed by 7 bases and J by 7 bases, leaving 16 bases between them. CDR3 length equals 13 residues. Germline assignment: CDR1 MNHNS and CDR2 SASEGT. The CDR3 spells CASNFAGEVGYTF. The CDR3 DNA sequence: TGTGCCAGCAACTTCGCAGGGGAGGTTGGCTACACCTTC.

In DNA form, the CDR3 reads TGTGCCAGCAGCCCCCGCCGGGCCAACACCGGGGAGCTGTTTTTT. This sequence encodes CASSPRRANTGELFF. The chain carries TRBV6-5 and TRBJ2-2; D remains ambiguous. The V gene lost 6 bases and the J gene lost 2 bases, with 13 bases spanning the gap. The V gene's germline CDR1 is MNHEY and CDR2 SVGAGI. This CDR3 region has 15 residues.

This clone was detected only once. This chain joins TRBV12-3 or TRBV12-4 and TRBJ2-2; no clear D gene. CDR3 length: 13 residues. V shed 5 bases and J shed 7 bases, with 11 bases lying between them. CDR3 nucleotide sequence: TGTGCCAGCAGTCCCTCAAGAATCGGGGAGCTGTTTTTT. Its protein is CASSPSRIGELFF.

The chain recombines TRBV25-1 with TRBJ2-1, with D hard to call. Germline V gene sequence: CDR1 MGHDK, CDR2 SYGVNS. The CDR3 has 15 amino acids. Trimming took 4 bases from V and 0 from J, leaving 10 bases between them. The CDR3 sequence: CASSVRSYSYNEQFF. In DNA form, the CDR3 reads TGTGCCAGCAGTGTGCGGTCTTACTCCTACAATGAGCAGTTCTTC.

V is TRBV3-1 (or the pseudogene TRBV3-2) and J is TRBJ2-7, with TRBD2 identical over 11 bases. CDR3 size: 16 residues. Trimming removed 3 bases from V and 1 base from J; junction bases left unmatched: 5. The germline V gene encodes CDR1 LGHDT and CDR2 YNNKEL (reference sequence). CDR3 in amino acids: CASSQRRTSGSYEQYF. CDR3 coding DNA: TGTGCCAGCAGCCAGAGACGGACTAGCGGGTCCTACGAGCAGTACTTC.

In nucleotides, the CDR3 is TGTGCCAGTAGTATCGGCCCGAGGGATACGCAGTATTTT. As protein: CASSIGPRDTQYF. This sequence joins TRBV19 and TRBJ2-3; D not resolved. Germline assignment: CDR1 LNHDA and CDR2 SQIVND (reference sequence). V was pared by 3 bases and J by 6 bases, with 10 bases between. The CDR3 extends over 13 amino acids.

This clone was recorded at least ten times. The chain carries TRBV7-2 and TRBJ1-1; D gene ambiguous. The CDR3 contains 14 residues. V was shortened by 5 bases and J by 1 base, with 11 bases between the two germline ends. The V gene's germline CDR1 is SGHTA and CDR2 FQGNSA. The CDR3 reads CASSLRRSNTEAFF. For the CDR3, the DNA is TGTGCCAGCAGCCTTCGACGTTCGAACACTGAAGCTTTCTTT.

The V gene is TRBV30, the J gene TRBJ1-5, with D unclear. Between the trimmed V and J ends, which lost 2 bases and 5 bases, there was a span of 10 bases. The CDR3 has 13 amino acids. Germline assignment: CDR1 GTSNPN and CDR2 SVGIG (reference sequence). Here the CDR3 reads CAWSQRVDQPQHF. DNA of the CDR3: TGTGCCTGGAGTCAGAGAGTAGATCAGCCCCAGCATTTT.

CDR3 nucleotides: TGTGCCAGCACCCGGGGGACTAGCACAGATACGCAGTATTTT. Its protein product is CASTRGTSTDTQYF. The V gene is TRBV2, the J gene TRBJ2-3, with D maybe TRBD2 (6 bases). CDR3 size: 14 residues. V shed 7 bases and J shed 0 bases, with 11 bases lying between them. Germline V gene sequence: CDR1 SNHLY, CDR2 FYNNEI.

V and J are TRBV20-1 and TRBJ2-5; D ambiguous. Looked up from germline, CDR1 is DFQATT and CDR2 is SNEGSKA (reference sequence). V dropped 3 bases and J dropped 4 bases, with 6 bases sitting between them. The CDR3 has 11 residues. CDR3 bases: TGCAGTGCTAGGTGGGCAGAGACCCAGTACTTC. Amino acid sequence: CSARWAETQYF.

The genes are TRBV3-1 (or the pseudogene TRBV3-2) and TRBJ1-1; TRBD1 agrees at 9 bases. Germline V gene data show CDR1 as LGHDT and CDR2 as YNNKEL (reference sequence). There are 13 residues in the CDR3. The J segment lost 7 bases and the V segment lost 6 bases, leaving 6 bases of the junction unmatched. The CDR3 loop reads CASSRGQGIEAFF. CDR3 DNA: TGTGCCAGCAGTCGTGGACAGGGGATTGAAGCTTTCTTT.

The chain recombines TRBV6-5 with TRBJ2-3, with 7 bases aligning to TRBD1. The CDR3 contains 16 residues. The J segment lost 5 bases and the V segment lost 0 bases, leaving 8 bases of the junction unmatched. The germline V gene encodes CDR1 MNHEY and CDR2 SVGAGI. The CDR3 nucleotides are TGTGCCAGCAGTTACTCCCGGGCAGGGGGAAGAGATACGCAGTATTTT. Translating gives CASSYSRAGGRDTQYF.

The rearrangement links TRBV30 to TRBJ2-1; 8 bases map to TRBD2. The CDR3 has 13 residues. V shed 0 bases and J 12 bases; nucleotides not matched to a gene: 7. Germline V gene data show CDR1 as GTSNPN and CDR2 as SVGIG (reference sequence). The chain's CDR3 is CAWSVGGAWGQFF. The CDR3 bases are TGTGCCTGGAGTGTCGGGGGGGCCTGGGGGCAGTTCTTC.

For this clone: Other DNA sequences in this specimen translate into the identical CDR3. The V gene is TRBV5-1, the J gene TRBJ1-5; D might be TRBD1 (5 bases). V was trimmed by 2 bases and J by 2 bases, leaving 8 bases between them. This CDR3 is 14 amino acids long. Looked up from germline, CDR1 is SGHRS and CDR2 is YFSETQ. Here the CDR3 reads CASSLGGGNQPQHF. CDR3 DNA sequence: TGCGCCAGCAGCTTAGGAGGGGGCAATCAGCCCCAGCATTTT.